A single TCR beta chain is shown here with its context. The specificity of this receptor is unknown. Base-call qualities are not available, and no considerably larger clone is one nucleotide away. This record comes from a study of T cell changes during pregnancy in multiple sclerosis (dated by TCRdb to between 2017 and 2020). Turning to the overall study: The study examined how the T cell repertoire changed over the course of pregnancy in women with multiple sclerosis.

Library preparation used the immunoSEQ multiplex PCR assay. TCRdb holds this immuneACCESS table with in-frame rearrangements only. Some clones are missing; in checked studies, unresolved V genes explain under half, and the rest has no known cause. A total of around 34,000 clones appear in this sample, 90% of them only once. The ten largest clones add up to around 12% of the sample. In the germline V gene, CDR1 corresponds to SGHTA and CDR2 to FQGNSA. From the cysteine up to the phenylalanine, the CDR3 has a length of 13 residues. Only the CDR3 DNA stays, 39 bases, in frame from base 1. V is trimmed back by 4 bases and J by 3 bases, and the junction contains 3 bases that no gene match accounts for.

This receptor was obtained from a female donor with multiple sclerosis, enrolled in a pregnancy study. This chain is built from TRBV7-2 and TRBJ2-7, with 7 bases matching TRBD1. Source: CD8+ T cells from peripheral blood mononuclear cells, taken in the first trimester of pregnancy. The CDR3 loop reads CASSWGQIYEQYF. The DNA sequence is TGTGCCAGCAGCTGGGGACAGATCTACGAGCAGTACTTC.